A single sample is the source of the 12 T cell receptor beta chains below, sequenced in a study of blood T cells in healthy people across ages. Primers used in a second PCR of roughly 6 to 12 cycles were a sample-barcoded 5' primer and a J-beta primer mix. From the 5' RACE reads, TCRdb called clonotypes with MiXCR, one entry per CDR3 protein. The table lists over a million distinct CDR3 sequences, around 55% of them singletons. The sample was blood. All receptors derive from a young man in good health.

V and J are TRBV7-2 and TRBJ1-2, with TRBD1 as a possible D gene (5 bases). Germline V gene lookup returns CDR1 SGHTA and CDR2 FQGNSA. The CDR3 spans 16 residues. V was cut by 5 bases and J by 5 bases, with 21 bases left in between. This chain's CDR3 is CASSPIPGTLRYGYTF. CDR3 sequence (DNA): TGTGCCAGCAGCCCAATTCCGGGGACGCTCCGGTATGGCTACACCTTC.

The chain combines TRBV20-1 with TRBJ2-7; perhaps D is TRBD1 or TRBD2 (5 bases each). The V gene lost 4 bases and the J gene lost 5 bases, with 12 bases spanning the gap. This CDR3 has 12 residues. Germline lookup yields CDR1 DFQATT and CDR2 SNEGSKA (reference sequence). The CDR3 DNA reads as TGCAGTGCTAAGGGGAGTTTCGACGAGCAGTACTTC. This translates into CSAKGSFDEQYF.

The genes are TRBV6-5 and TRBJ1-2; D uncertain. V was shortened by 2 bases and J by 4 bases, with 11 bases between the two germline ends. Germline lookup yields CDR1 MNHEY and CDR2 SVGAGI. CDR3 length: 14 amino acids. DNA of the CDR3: TGTGCCAGCAGTTACGGACGGTCCTTCTATGGCTACACCTTC. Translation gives CASSYGRSFYGYTF.

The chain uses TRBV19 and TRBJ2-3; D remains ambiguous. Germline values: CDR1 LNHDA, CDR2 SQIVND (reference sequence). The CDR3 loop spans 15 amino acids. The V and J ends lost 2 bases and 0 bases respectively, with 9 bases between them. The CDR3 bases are TGTGCCAGTAGTATAAACCCGACTAGCACAGATACGCAGTATTTT. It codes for CASSINPTSTDTQYF. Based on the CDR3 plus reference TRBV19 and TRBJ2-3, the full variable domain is DGGITQSPKYLFRKEGQNVTLSCEQNLNHDAMYWYRQDPGQGLRLIYYSQIVNDFQKGDIAEGYSVSREKKESFPLTVTSAQKNPTAFYLCASSINPTSTDTQYFGPGTRLTVL.

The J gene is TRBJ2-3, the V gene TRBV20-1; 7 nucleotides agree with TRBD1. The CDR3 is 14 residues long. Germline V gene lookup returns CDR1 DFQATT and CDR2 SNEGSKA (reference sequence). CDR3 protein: CSPKGASSTDTQYF. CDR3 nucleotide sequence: TGCAGCCCGAAGGGGGCCAGTTCAACAGATACGCAGTATTTT.

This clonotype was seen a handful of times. Written as DNA, the CDR3 is TGTGCCAGCAGCCTCGGGACTAGCGGGAGCTTTGGGCAGTACTTC. Translation gives CASSLGTSGSFGQYF. The V call is TRBV7-2, the J call TRBJ2-7; 14 positions agree with TRBD2. The germline CDR1 and CDR2 sequences are SGHTA and FQGNSA. Trimming took 5 bases from V and 9 from J; bases not matched to a gene: 9. This CDR3 spans 15 amino acids.

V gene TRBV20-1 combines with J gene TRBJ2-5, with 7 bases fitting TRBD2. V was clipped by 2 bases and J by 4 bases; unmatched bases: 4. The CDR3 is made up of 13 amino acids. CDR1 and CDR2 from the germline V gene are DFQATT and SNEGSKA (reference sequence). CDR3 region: CSARIWEGETQYF. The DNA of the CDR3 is TGCAGTGCTAGAATCTGGGAGGGAGAGACCCAGTACTTC.

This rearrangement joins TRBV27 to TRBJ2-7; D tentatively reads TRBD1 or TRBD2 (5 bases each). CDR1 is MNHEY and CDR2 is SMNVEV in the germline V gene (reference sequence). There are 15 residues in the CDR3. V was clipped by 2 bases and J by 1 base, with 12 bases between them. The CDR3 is CASSLLGDLSYEQYF. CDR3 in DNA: TGTGCCAGCAGTTTACTGGGGGACCTATCCTACGAGCAGTACTTC.

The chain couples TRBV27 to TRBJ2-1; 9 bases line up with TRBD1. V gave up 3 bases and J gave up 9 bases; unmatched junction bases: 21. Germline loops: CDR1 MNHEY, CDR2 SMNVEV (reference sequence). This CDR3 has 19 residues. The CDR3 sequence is CASSFDRGFFAYEEGEQFF. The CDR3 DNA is TGTGCCAGCAGTTTCGACAGGGGGTTCTTCGCATACGAGGAGGGTGAGCAGTTCTTC.

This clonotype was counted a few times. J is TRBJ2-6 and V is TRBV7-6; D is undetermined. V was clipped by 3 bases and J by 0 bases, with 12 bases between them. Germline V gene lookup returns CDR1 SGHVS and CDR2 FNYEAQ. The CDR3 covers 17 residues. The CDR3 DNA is TGTGCCAGCAGCTTGGAATCAAGTGACTCTGGGGCCAACGTCCTGACTTTC. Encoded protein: CASSLESSDSGANVLTF.

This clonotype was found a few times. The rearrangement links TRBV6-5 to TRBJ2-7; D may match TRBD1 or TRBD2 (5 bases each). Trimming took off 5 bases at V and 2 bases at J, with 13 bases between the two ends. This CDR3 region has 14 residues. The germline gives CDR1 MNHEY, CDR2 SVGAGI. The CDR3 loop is CASSDLGTPYEQYF. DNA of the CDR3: TGTGCCAGCAGTGACCTGGGGACCCCCTACGAGCAGTACTTC.

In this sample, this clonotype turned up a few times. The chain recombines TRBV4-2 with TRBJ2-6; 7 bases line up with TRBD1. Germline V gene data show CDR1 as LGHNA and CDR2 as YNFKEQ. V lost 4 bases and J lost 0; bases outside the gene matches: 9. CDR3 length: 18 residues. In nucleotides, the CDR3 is TGTGCCAGCAGCCGACGATCCGACAGGGCCTCTGGGGCCAACGTCCTGACTTTC. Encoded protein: CASSRRSDRASGANVLTF.